This TCR beta chain was sequenced during a study of cytomegalovirus exposure and HLA in healthy donors. Study-wide points: What a later analysis reportedly showed was that an Asian-associated ancestry cluster had fewer N-insertions than the approximately 700-donor mean.

The PCR used 60 Vbeta and 13 Jbeta primers. In the original analysis: The authors later counted 65 million to 90 million unique TCR beta chains, around 9.9 million of them shared. Profiling relied on immunoSEQ multiplex PCR, and the TCRdb table lists in-frame clones only, not all of them. V and J calls and clone size come straight from that table; D and trimming were deduced from the DNA. The profile shows approximately 150,000 clones, 75% to 80% of them singletons. In the case of this clone: The antigen is not known.

The V end lost 5 bases, the J end lost 3 bases, and 17 bases lay between the germline ends. The CDR3 has 15 residues. Germline V gene data show CDR1 as MNHEY and CDR2 as SMNVEV (reference sequence). The gene calls are TRBV27 and TRBJ2-7, with a tentative D call TRBD1 (6 bases). This clonotype was obtained from a male donor in good health and CMV-seronegative. Sequencing input: PBMCs. The chain's CDR3 is CASSTTGDRIYEQYF. In DNA, the CDR3 is TGTGCCAGCAGTACAACCGGAGACAGGATCTACGAGCAGTACTTC.